The clone carrying this TCR beta chain appeared many times. Its antigen remains unknown. This record comes from a study of T cell clonality in common variable immunodeficiency. The assay was immunoSEQ multiplex PCR, and TCRdb's table has in-frame clones only and misses some. This sample carries 25,000 or so clones and no singletons, and 20% to 25% goes to the top ten. Regarding the study as a whole: Common variable immunodeficiency TCR beta sequences reportedly had fewer deletions and N-nucleotide insertions.

The sequenced sample consisted of peripheral blood mononuclear cells. This TCR derives from a human donor with common variable immunodeficiency.

The sequenced part of the CDR3 DNA is TGTGCCAGCAGCTTAGAAAGGGGACAAGTCTACGAG. Encoded protein: CASSLERGQVYE. The full CDR3 sequence reads CASSLERGQVYEQYF. This chain joins TRBV11-2 and TRBJ2-7; possibly TRBD1 for D (6 bases). The read falls 3 residues short of the CDR3 end, and the missing part is taken from the germline J gene. In germline, CDR1 is SGHAT, CDR2 FQNNGV. With 0 bases removed from V and 3 bases from J, the gap between germline ends came to 12 bases. The CDR3 extends over 15 amino acids.